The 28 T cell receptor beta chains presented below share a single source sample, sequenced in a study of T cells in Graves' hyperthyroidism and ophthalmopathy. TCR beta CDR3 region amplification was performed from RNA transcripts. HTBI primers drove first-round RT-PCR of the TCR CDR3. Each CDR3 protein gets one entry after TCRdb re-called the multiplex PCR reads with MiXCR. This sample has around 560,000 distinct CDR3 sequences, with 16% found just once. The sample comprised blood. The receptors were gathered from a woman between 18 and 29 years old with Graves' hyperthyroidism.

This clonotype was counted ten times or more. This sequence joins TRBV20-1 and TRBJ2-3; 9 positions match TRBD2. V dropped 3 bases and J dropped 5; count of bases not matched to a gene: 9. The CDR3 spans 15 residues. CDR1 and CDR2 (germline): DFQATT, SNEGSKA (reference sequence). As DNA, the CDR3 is TGCAGTGCTAGCATGTTACTGACTAGCGGAGATACGCAGTATTTT. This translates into CSASMLLTSGDTQYF.

DNA of the CDR3: TGTGCCAGTAAGGGGGGTCTGGGGGAGCTGTTTTTT. It is translated as CASKGGLGELFF. V usage is TRBV19 and J usage is TRBJ2-2; D is tentatively TRBD1 or TRBD2 (6 bases each). CDR1 and CDR2 (germline): LNHDA, SQIVND (reference sequence). CDR3 length equals 12 residues. The germline V and J ends were trimmed by 7 bases and 8 bases, with 11 bases remaining between them.

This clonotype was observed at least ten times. CDR3: CASRRMSVGTDTQYF. DNA of the CDR3: TGTGCCAGCAGACGGATGTCAGTGGGCACAGATACGCAGTATTTT. The rearrangement links TRBV6-2 or TRBV6-3 to TRBJ2-3; no firm D call. The germline gives CDR1 MNHEY, CDR2 SVGEGT. The germline V and J ends were trimmed by 6 bases and 1 base, with 14 bases remaining between them. This CDR3 is 15 amino acids long.

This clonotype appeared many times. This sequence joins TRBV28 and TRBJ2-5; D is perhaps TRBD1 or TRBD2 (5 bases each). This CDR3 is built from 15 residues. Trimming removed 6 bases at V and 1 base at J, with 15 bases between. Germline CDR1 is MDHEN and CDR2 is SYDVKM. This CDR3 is CASSHLGESQETQYF. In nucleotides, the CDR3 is TGTGCCAGCAGCCACCTGGGGGAGAGCCAAGAGACCCAGTACTTC.

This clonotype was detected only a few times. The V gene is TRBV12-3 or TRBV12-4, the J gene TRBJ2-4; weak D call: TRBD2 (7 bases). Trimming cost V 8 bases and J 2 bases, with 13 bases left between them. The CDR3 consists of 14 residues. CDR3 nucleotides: TGTGCCAGCGCAAGGGGGGGATCCAAAAACATTCAGTACTTC. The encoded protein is CASARGGSKNIQYF.

The CDR3 loop is CASSKRQASRLEAFF. CDR3 nucleotide sequence: TGTGCCAGCAGTAAAAGACAGGCCTCCCGGCTTGAAGCTTTCTTT. The chain uses TRBV2 and TRBJ1-1; weak D call: TRBD1 (6 bases). Trimming left V 5 bases short and J 7 bases short, with 20 bases between. Germline V gene sequence: CDR1 SNHLY, CDR2 FYNNEI. This CDR3 comprises 15 residues.

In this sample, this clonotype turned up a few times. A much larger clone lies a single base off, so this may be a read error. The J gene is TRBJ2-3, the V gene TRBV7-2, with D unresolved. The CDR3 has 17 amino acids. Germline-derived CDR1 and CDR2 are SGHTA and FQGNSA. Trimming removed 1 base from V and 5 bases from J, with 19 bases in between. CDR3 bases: TGTGCCAGCAGCTTAGGAAGGCTAGTGGGCGTTCGAGATACGCAGTATTTT. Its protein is CASSLGRLVGVRDTQYF.

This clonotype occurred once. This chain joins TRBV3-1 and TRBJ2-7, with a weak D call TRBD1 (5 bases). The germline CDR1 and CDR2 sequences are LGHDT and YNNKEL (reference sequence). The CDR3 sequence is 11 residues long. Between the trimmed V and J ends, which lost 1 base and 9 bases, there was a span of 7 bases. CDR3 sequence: CASSQGQGQYF. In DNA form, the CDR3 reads TGTGCCAGCAGCCAAGGTCAGGGGCAGTACTTC.

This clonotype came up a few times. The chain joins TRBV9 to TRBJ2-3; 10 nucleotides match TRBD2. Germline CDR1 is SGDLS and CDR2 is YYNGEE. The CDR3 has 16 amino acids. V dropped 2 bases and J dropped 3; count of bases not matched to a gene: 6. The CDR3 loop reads CASSVRAGGGTDTQYF. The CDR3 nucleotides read TGTGCCAGCAGCGTGAGAGCGGGAGGGGGTACAGATACGCAGTATTTT.

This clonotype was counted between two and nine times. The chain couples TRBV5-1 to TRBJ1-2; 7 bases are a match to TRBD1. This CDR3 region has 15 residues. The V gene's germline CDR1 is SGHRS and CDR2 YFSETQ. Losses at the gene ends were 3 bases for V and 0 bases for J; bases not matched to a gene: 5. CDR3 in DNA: TGCGCCAGCAGCTCAACAGGGGCCTCTAACTATGGCTACACCTTC. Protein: CASSSTGASNYGYTF.

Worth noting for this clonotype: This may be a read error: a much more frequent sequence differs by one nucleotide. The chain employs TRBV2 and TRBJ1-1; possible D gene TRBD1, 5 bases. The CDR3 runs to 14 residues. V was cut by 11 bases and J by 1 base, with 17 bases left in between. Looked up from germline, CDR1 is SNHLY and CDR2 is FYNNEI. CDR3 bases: TGTGCCGGCGAATATAGGGGAGCGAACACTGAAGCTTTCTTT. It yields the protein CAGEYRGANTEAFF.

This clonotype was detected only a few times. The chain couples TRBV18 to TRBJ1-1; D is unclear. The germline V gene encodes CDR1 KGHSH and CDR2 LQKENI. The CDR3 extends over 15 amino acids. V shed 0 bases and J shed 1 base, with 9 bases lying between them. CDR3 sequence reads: CASSPPVRPNTEAFF. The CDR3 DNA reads TGTGCCAGCTCACCACCGGTCAGGCCGAACACTGAAGCTTTCTTT. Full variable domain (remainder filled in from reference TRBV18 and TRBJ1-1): NAGVMQNPRHLVRRRGQEARLRCSPMKGHSHVYWYRQLPEEGLKFMVYLQKENIIDESGMPKERFSAEFPKEGPSILRIQQVVRGDSAAYFCASSPPVRPNTEAFFGQGTRLTVV.

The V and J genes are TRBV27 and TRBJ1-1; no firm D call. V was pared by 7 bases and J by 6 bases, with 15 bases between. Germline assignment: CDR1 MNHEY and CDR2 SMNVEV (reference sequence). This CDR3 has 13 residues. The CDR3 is CASMTLSGSEAFF. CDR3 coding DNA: TGTGCCAGCATGACACTTAGCGGATCTGAAGCTTTCTTT.

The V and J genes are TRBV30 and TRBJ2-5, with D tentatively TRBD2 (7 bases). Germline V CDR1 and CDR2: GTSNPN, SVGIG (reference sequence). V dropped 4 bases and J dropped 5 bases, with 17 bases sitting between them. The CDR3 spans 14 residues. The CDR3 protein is CAWTPGGAFETQYF. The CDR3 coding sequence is TGTGCCTGGACCCCTGGGGGGGCCTTTGAGACCCAGTACTTC.

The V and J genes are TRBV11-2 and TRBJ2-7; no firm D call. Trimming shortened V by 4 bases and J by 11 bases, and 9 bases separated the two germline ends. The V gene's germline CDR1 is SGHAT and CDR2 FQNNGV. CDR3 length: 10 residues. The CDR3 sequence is CASSSLLKYF. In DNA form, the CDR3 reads TGTGCCAGCAGCTCCTTATTAAAGTACTTC.

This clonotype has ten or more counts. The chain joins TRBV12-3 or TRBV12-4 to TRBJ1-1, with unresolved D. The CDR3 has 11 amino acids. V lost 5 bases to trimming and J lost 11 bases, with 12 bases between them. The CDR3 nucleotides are TGTGCCAGCAGTCCAGCAAACCGGGCTTTCTTT. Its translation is CASSPANRAFF.

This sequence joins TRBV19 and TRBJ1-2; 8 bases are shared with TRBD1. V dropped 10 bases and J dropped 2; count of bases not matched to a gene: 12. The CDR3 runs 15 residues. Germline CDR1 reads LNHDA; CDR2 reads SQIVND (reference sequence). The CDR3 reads CATTRQQGANYGYTF. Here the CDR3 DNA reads TGTGCCACTACACGCCAGCAGGGGGCGAACTATGGCTACACCTTC. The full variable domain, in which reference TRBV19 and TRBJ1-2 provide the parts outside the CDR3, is DGGITQSPKYLFRKEGQNVTLSCEQNLNHDAMYWYRQDPGQGLRLIYYSQIVNDFQKGDIAEGYSVSREKKESFPLTVTSAQKNPTAFYLCATTRQQGANYGYTFGSGTRLTVV.

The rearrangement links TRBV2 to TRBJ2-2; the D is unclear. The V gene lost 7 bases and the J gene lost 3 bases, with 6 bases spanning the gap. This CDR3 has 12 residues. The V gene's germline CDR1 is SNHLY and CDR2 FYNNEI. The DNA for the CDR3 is TGTGCCAGCAACATGCACACCGGGGAGCTGTTTTTT. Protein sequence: CASNMHTGELFF.

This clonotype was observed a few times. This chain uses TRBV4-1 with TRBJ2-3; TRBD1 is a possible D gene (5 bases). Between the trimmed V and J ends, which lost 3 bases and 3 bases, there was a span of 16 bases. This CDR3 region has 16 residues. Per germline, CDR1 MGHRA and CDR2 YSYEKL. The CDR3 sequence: CASSHTKGQGTDTQYF. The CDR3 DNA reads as TGCGCCAGCAGCCACACTAAGGGGCAAGGTACAGATACGCAGTATTTT.

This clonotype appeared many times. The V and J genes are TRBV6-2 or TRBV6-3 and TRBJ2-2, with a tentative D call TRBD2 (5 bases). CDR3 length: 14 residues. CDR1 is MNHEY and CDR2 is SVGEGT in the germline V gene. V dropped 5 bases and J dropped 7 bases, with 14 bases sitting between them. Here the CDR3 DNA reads TGTGCCAGCAGTCCCCTGGCGGGCGGCGGGGAGCTGTTTTTT. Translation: CASSPLAGGGELFF.

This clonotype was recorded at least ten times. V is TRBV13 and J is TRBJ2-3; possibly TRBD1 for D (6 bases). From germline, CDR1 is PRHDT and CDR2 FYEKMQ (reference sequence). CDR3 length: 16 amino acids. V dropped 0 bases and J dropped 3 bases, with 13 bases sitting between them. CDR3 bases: TGTGCCAGCAGCTTAGGCAGGACAGACGAAACAGATACGCAGTATTTT. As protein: CASSLGRTDETDTQYF.

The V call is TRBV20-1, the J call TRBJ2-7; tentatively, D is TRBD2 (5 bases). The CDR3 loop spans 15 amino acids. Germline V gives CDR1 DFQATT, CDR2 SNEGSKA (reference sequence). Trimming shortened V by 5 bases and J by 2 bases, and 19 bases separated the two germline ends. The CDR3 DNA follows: TGCAGTGCTGTCCCCCCAGCGGTGGGAGCCTACGAGCAGTACTTC. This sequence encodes CSAVPPAVGAYEQYF.

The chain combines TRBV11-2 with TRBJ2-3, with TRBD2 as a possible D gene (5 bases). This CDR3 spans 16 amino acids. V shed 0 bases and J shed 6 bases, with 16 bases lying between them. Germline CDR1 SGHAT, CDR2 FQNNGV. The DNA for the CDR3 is TGTGCCAGCAGCTTAGAGGTTATTCTAGTAGCGGATACGCAGTATTTT. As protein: CASSLEVILVADTQYF.

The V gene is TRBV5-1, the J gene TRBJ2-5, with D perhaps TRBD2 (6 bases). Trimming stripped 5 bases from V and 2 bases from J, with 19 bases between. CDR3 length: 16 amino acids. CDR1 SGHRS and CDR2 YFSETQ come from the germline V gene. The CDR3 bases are TGCGCCAGCAGTCGGGTGGCTAGCGAAGGGCAAGAGACCCAGTACTTC. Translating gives CASSRVASEGQETQYF.

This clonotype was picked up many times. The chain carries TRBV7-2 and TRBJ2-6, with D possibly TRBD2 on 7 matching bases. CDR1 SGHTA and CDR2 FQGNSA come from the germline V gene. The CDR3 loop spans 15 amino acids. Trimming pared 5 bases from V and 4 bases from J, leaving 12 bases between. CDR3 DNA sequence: TGTGCCAGCAGCGGGGGGGCTTTCGGGGCCAACGTCCTGACTTTC. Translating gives CASSGGAFGANVLTF.

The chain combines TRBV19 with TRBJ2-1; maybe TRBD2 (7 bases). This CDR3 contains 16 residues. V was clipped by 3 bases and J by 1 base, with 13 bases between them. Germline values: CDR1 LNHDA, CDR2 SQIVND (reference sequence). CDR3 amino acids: CASSIRGGPSYNEQFF. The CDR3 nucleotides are TGTGCCAGTAGTATTAGGGGGGGCCCTTCCTACAATGAGCAGTTCTTC.

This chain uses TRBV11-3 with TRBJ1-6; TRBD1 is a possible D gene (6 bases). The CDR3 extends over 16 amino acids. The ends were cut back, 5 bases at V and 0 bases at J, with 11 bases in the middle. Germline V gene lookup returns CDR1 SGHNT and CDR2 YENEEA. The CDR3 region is CASSLGQSSYNSPLHF. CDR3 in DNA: TGTGCCAGCAGCCTTGGACAGAGCTCCTATAATTCACCCCTCCACTTT.

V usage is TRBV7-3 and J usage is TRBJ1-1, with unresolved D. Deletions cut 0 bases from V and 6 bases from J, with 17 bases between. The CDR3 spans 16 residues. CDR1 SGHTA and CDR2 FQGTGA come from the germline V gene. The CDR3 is CASSLTNLKGSAEAFF. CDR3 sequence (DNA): TGTGCCAGCAGCTTAACGAATTTAAAGGGTAGCGCTGAAGCTTTCTTT.